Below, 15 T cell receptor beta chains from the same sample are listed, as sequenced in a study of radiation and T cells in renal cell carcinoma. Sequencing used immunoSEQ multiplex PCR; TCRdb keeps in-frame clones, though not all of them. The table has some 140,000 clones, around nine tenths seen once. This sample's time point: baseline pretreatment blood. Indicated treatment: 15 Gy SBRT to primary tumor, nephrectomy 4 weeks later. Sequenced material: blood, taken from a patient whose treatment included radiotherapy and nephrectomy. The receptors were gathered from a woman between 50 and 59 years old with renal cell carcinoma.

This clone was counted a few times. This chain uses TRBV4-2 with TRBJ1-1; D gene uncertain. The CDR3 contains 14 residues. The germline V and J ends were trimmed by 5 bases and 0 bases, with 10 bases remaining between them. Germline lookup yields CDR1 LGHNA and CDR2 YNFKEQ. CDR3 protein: CASSINSLNTEAFF. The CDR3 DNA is TGTGCCAGCAGCATTAACAGCCTGAACACTGAAGCTTTCTTT.

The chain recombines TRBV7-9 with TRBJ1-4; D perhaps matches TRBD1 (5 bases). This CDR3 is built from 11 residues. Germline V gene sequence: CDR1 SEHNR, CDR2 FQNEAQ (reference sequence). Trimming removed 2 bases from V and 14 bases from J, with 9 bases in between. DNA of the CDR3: TGTGCCAGCAGCTTACAGGGCAACCTGTTTTTT. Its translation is CASSLQGNLFF.

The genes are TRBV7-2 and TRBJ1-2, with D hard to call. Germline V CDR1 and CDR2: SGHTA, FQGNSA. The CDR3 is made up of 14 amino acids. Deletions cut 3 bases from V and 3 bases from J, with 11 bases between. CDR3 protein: CASSLSVLDYGYTF. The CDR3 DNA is TGTGCCAGCAGCTTGTCCGTATTGGACTATGGCTACACCTTC.

DNA for the CDR3: TGCGCCAGCAGCTTCGGGACTGGAGGGAATGAGCAGTTCTTC. Residues: CASSFGTGGNEQFF. The rearrangement joins TRBV5-1 to TRBJ2-1, with a weak D call TRBD2 (6 bases). The CDR3 spans 14 residues. Deletions cut 2 bases from V and 7 bases from J, with 13 bases between. Germline V gives CDR1 SGHRS, CDR2 YFSETQ.

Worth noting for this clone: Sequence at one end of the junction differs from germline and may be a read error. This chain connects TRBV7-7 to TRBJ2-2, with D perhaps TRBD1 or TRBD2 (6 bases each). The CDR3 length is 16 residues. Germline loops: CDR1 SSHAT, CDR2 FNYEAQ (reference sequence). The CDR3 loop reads CASSLVSGGVSGELFF. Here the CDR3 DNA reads TGTGCTAGCAGCTTAGTTTCCGGGGGCGTCTCCGGGGAGCTGTTTTTT.

CDR3 loop: CASTFGANSLETQYF. CDR3 coding DNA: TGTGCCAGCACCTTTGGAGCGAACTCCCTGGAGACCCAGTACTTC. The gene calls are TRBV12-1 and TRBJ2-5; TRBD2 was called by the table and not checked on the DNA. TRBV12-1 has pseudogene status. There are 15 residues in the CDR3.

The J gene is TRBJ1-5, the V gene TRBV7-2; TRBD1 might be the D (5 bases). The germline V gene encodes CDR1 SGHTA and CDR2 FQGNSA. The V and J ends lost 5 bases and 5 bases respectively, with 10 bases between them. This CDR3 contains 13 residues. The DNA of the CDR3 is TGTGCCAGCAGCACGGGGGGTTATCAGCCCCAGCATTTT. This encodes CASSTGGYQPQHF.

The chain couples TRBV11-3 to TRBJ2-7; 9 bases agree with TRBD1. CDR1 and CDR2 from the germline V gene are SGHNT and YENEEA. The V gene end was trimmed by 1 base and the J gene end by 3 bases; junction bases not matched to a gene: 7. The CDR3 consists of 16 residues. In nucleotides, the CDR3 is TGTGCCAGCAGCTTAGGTGTCGGGACAGGGAACTACGAGCAGTACTTC. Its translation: CASSLGVGTGNYEQYF. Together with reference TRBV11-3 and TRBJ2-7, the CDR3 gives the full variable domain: EAGVVQSPRYKIIEKKQPVAFWCNPISGHNTLYWYLQNLGQGPELLIRYENEEAVDDSQLPKDRFSAERLKGVDSTLKIQPAELGDSAVYLCASSLGVGTGNYEQYFGPGTRLTVT.

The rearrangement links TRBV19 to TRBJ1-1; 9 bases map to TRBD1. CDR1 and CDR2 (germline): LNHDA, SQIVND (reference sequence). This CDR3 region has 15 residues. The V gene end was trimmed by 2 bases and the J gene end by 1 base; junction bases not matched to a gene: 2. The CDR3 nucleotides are TGTGCCAGTAGTATACAGACAGGGGGGAACACTGAAGCTTTCTTT. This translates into CASSIQTGGNTEAFF.

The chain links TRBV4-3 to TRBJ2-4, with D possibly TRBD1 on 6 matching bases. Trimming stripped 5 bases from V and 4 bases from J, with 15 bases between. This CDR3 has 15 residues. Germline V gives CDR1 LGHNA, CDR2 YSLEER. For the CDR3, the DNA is TGCGCCAGCAGCACCCAGACAGGCCTTAAAAACATTCAGTACTTC. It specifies CASSTQTGLKNIQYF.

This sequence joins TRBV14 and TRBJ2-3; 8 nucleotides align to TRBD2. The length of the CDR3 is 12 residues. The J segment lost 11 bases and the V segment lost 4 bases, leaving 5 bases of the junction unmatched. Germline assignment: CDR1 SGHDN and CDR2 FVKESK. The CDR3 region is CASSRLAGGQYF. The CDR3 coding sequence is TGTGCCAGCAGCCGTCTAGCGGGCGGGCAGTATTTT.

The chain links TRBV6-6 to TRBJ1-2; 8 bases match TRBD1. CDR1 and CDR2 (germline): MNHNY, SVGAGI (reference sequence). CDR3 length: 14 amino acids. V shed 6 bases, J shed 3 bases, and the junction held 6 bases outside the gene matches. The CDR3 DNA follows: TGTGCCAGCAGACAACAGGGGGTTGACTATGGCTACACCTTC. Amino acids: CASRQQGVDYGYTF.

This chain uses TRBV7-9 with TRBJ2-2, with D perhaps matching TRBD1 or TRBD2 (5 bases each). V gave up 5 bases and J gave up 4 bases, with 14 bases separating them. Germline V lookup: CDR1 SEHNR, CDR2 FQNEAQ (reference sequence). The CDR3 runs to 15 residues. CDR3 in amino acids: CASSQRRDGTGELFF. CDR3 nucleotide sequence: TGTGCCAGCAGCCAAAGACGGGACGGCACCGGGGAGCTGTTTTTT.

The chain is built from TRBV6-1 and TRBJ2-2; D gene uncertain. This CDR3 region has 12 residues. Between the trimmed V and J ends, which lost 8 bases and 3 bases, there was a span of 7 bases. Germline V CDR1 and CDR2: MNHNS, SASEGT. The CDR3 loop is CASHRYTGELFF. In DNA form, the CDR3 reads TGTGCCAGCCATCGCTACACCGGGGAGCTGTTTTTT.

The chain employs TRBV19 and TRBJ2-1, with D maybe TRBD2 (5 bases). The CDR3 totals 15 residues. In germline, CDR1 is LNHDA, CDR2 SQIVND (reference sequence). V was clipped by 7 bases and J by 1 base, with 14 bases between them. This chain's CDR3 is CASTLDSSSYNEQFF. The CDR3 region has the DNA TGTGCCAGTACCTTGGACTCATCTTCCTACAATGAGCAGTTCTTC.